This T cell receptor (beta chain) originates from a study of control samples from healthy donors and cancer patients. The germline CDR1 and CDR2 sequences are SGHDT and YYEEEE. The CDR3 runs 8 residues. The protocol was immunoSEQ multiplex PCR, while the TCRdb copy is restricted to in-frame clones and leaves out a portion. The sample yields around 64,000 clones, approximately 89% seen once. In its sample, this clone was seen a few times. One junction end disagrees with the germline gene, perhaps due to a read error. This sequence was found in a man in his 60s with colorectal cancer. Sequenced material: PBMCs. The chain carries TRBV5-6 and TRBJ1-5; D not certain. The CDR3 loop is CASSIPGF. The CDR3 nucleotides read TGTGCCAGCAGTATTCCTGGTTTT.